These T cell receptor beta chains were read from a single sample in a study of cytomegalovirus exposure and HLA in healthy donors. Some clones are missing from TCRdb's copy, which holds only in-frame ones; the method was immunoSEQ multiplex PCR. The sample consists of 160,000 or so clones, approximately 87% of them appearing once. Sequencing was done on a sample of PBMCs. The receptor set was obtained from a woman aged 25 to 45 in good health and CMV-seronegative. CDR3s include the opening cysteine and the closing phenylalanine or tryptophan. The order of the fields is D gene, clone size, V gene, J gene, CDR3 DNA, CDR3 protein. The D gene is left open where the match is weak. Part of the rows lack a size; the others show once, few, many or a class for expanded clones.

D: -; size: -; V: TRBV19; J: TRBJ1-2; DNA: TGTGCCAGCCAACAGGGAAATGGCTACACCTTC; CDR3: CASQQGNGYTF
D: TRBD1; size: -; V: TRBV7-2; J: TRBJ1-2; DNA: TGTGCCAGCAGCTTAGGGACCCCGGACAGGATAGCTAACTATGGCTACACCTTC; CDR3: CASSLGTPDRIANYGYTF
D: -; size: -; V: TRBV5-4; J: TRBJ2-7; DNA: TGTGCCAGCAGCTTGGGGCAGAATCCCACCTACGAGCAGTACTTC; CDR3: CASSLGQNPTYEQYF
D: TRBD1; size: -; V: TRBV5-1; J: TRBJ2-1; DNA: TGCGCCAGCAGCTTGATTACGGGACAGGGTTTCTATGAGCAGTTCTTC; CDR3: CASSLITGQGFYEQFF
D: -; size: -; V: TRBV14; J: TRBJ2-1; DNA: TGTGCCAGCAGCCAATTACGCGGGGTGGGTGAGCAGTTCTTC; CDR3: CASSQLRGVGEQFF
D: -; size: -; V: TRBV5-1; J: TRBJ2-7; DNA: TGCGCCAGCAGCTTGGGCGGGCAGATCTACGAGCAGTACTTC; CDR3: CASSLGGQIYEQYF
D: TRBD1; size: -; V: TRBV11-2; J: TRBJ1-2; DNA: TGTGCCAGCACCAGGGACAGGGATCATGGCTACACCTTC; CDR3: CASTRDRDHGYTF
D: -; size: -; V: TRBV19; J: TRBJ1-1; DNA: TGTGCCAGTAGGGCAGGGTGGGAAGCTTTCTTT; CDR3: CASRAGWEAFF
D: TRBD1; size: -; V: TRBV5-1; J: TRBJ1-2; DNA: TGCGCCAGCAGCTCGGGACAGGGCTATGGCTACACCTTC; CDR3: CASSSGQGYGYTF
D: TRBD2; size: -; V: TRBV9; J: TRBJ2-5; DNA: TGTGCCAGCAGCGTAGAAGCGGGGAGAGAGACCCAGTACTTC; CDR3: CASSVEAGRETQYF
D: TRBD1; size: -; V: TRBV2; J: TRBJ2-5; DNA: TGTGCCAGCAAGGGACAGGGTGTGACCCAGTACTTC; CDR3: CASKGQGVTQYF
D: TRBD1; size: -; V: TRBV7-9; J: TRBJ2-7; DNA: TGTGCCAGCAGCTTATACAGGGGGGTGGGGCCCTACGAGCAGTACTTC; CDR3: CASSLYRGVGPYEQYF
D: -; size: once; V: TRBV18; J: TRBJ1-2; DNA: TGTGCCAGCTCACCAAGACGGGACTATGGCTACACCTTC; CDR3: CASSPRRDYGYTF
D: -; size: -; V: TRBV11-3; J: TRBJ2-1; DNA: TGTGCCAGCACACCTCGGGACTCCAATGAGCAGTTCTTC; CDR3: CASTPRDSNEQFF
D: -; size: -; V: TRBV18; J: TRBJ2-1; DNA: TGTGCCAGCTCACTTCCGGGGGGCCGGAGCTATGAGCAGTTCTTC; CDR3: CASSLPGGRSYEQFF
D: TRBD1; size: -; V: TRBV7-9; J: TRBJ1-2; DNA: TGTGCCAGCAGCCCCCGACAGGGTTACTATGGCTACACCTTC; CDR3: CASSPRQGYYGYTF
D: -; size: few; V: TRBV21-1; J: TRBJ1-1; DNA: TGTGCCAGCAGCAAGGGGGGACAGACTAACACTGAAGCTTTCTTT; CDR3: CASSKGGQTNTEAFF
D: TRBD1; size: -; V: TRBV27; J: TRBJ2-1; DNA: TGTGCCAGCAGTTTATACGGGACAGGGGTGACCTACAATGAGCAGTTCTTC; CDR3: CASSLYGTGVTYNEQFF
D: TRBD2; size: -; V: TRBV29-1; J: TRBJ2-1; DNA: TGCAGCGTTGAAGATCTCGGGGGGGCGTCCTACAATGAGCAGTTCTTC; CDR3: CSVEDLGGASYNEQFF
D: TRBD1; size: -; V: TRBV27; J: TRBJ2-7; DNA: TGTGCCAGCAGTTTACTGGGACAGGGTAGCAACGAGCAGTACTTC; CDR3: CASSLLGQGSNEQYF
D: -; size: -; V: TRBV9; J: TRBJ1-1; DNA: TGTGCCAGCAACCCAGGGTTTAGAGGACGGAACACTGAAGCTTTCTTT; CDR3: CASNPGFRGRNTEAFF
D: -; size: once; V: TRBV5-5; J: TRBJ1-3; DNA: TGTGCCAGCAGCCTCACAGATGCCTCTGGAAACACCATATATTTT; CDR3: CASSLTDASGNTIYF
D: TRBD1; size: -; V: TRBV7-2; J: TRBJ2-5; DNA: TGTGCCAGCAGCTCGGACAGGGTTGGGGGGACCCAGTACTTC; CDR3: CASSSDRVGGTQYF
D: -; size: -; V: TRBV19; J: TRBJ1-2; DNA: TGTGCCAGTTCGACCCAAGGGGTTGTGCGTTCGGGCTACACCTTC; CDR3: CASSTQGVVRSGYTF
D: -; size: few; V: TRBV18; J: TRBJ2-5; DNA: TGTGCCAGCTCACCTTGGGGAGAAGAGACCCAGTACTTC; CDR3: CASSPWGEETQYF
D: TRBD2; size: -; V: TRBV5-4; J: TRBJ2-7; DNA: TGTGCCAGCAGCACCAGCGGGGGGGCCTTAAGCGAGCAGTACTTC; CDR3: CASSTSGGALSEQYF
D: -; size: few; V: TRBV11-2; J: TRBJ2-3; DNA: TGTGCCAGCAGCTTAGCTTCATCAGGGGATGGCACAGATACGCAGTATTTT; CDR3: CASSLASSGDGTDTQYF
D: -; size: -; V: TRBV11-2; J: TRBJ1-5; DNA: TGTGCCAGCAGCTTAGGGACAGTCAATCAGCCCCAGCATTTT; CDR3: CASSLGTVNQPQHF
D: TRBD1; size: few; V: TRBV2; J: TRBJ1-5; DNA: TGTGCCAGTGACAGGGGCAATCAGCCCCAGCATTTT; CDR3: CASDRGNQPQHF
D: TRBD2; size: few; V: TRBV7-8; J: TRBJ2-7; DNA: TGTGCCAGCAGCTCTACGACTAGCGGGGTGTCCCACGAGCAGTACTTC; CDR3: CASSSTTSGVSHEQYF
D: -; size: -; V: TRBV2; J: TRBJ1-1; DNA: TGTGCCTCCCAGGTGGGTAGGAACACTGAAGCTTTCTTT; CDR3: CASQVGRNTEAFF
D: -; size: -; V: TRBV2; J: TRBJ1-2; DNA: TGTGCCAGCGTCCCCTCAAGGATGTACAGGGACCTCAAGGGTGGCTACACCTTC; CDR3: CASVPSRMYRDLKGGYTF
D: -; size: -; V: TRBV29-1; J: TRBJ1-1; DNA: TGCAGCGTTGAACAGGGCGGCACTGAAGCTTTCTTT; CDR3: CSVEQGGTEAFF
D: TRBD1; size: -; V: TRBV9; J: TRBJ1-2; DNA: TGTGCCAGCTCACCGGGACAGGGGCCGGATGGCTACACCTTC; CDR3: CASSPGQGPDGYTF
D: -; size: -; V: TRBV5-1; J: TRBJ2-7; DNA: TGCGCCAGCAGCTTGGCCTTATCGGTTGAGCAGTACTTC; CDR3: CASSLALSVEQYF
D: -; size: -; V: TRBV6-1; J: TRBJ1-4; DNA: TGTGCCAGCAGTGACGCCCGTGAGAGGACAGTTGCAACTAATGAAAAACTGTTTTTT; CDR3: CASSDARERTVATNEKLFF
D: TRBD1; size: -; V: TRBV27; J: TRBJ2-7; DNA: TGTGCCAGCAAGGGCCACGCGACAGGGAGCTCCTACGAGCAGTACTTC; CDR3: CASKGHATGSSYEQYF
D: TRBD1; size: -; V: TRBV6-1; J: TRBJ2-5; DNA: TGTGCCAGCAGTGAAGCATTCGACAGGGGGGAGACCCAGTACTTC; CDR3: CASSEAFDRGETQYF
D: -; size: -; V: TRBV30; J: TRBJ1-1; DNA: TGTGCCTGGAGTGTACTAACTGAAGCTTTCTTT; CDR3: CAWSVLTEAFF
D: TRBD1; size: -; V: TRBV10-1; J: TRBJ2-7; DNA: TGCGCCAGCAGTGCCCGGGACAGGGGCTACGAGCAGTACTTC; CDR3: CASSARDRGYEQYF
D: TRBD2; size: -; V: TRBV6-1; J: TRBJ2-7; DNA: TGTGCCAGCAACCCGCCCAGCGGGGTCTACGAGCAGTACTTC; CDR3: CASNPPSGVYEQYF
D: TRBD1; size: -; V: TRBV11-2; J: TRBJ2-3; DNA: TGTGCCAGCAGCGCCAGGATCTATCAGGGGGAAGATACGCAGTATTTT; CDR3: CASSARIYQGEDTQYF
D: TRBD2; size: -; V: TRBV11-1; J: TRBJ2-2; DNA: TGTGCCAGCAGCTTAGCTAGCGGGGGGTCCTTGAACACCGGGGAGCTGTTTTTT; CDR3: CASSLASGGSLNTGELFF
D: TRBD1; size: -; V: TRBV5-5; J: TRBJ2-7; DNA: TGTGCCAGCAGCTTGTTGACAGGGGGAGCGTACGAGCAGTACTTC; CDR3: CASSLLTGGAYEQYF
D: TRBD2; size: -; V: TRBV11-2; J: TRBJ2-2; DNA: TGTGCCAGCAGCTTAGTGGTTAGCGGGGACACCGGGGAGCTGTTTTTT; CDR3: CASSLVVSGDTGELFF
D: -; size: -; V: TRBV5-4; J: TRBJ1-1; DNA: TGTGCCAGCAGCTTGGCTGGGCCCCCCTTAACGGAAGCTTTCTTT; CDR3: CASSLAGPPLTEAFF
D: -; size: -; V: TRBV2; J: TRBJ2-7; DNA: TGTGCCAGCAGTGAGTGGGGGGAATACGAGCAGTACTTC; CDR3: CASSEWGEYEQYF
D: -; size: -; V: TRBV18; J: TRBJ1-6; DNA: TGTGCCAGCTTCCCAGGGTACAATTCACCCCTCCACTTT; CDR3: CASFPGYNSPLHF
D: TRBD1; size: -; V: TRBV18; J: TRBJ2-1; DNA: TGTGCCAGCTCACCTCCCGGGACAGGGACCTACAATGAGCAGTTCTTC; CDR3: CASSPPGTGTYNEQFF
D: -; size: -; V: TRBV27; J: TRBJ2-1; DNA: TGTGCCAGCAGTTCCGGCGCACAGAGCTCCTACAATGAGCAGTTCTTC; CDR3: CASSSGAQSSYNEQFF
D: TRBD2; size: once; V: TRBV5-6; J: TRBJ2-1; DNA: TGTGCCAGCAGCCGCTACCGGGGGGCCTACAATGAGCAGTTCTTC; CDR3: CASSRYRGAYNEQFF
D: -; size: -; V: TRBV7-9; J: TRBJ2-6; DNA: TGTGCCAGCAGCCCGCAGCTCGGGGAGGACGGGGCCAACGTCCTGACTTTC; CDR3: CASSPQLGEDGANVLTF
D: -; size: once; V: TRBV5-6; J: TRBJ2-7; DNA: TGTGCCAGCAGCTTCCGCTACCTTAACGAGCAGTACTTC; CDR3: CASSFRYLNEQYF